This T cell receptor beta chain is from a study of control samples from healthy donors and cancer patients. V was cut by 4 bases and J by 6 bases, with 12 bases left in between. CDR3 size: 13 residues. Sequenced by immunoSEQ multiplex PCR; TCRdb stores in-frame clones only, minus some. Of roughly 38,000 clones listed, approximately 90% are singletons. Sequenced material: blood. This chain connects TRBV12-3 or TRBV12-4 to TRBJ1-2; D uncertain. The clonotype originates from a woman in her fifties or sixties in good health. CDR3 loop: CASSSDITHGYTF. The CDR3 region has the DNA TGTGCCAGCAGTTCAGACATCACCCATGGCTACACCTTC.